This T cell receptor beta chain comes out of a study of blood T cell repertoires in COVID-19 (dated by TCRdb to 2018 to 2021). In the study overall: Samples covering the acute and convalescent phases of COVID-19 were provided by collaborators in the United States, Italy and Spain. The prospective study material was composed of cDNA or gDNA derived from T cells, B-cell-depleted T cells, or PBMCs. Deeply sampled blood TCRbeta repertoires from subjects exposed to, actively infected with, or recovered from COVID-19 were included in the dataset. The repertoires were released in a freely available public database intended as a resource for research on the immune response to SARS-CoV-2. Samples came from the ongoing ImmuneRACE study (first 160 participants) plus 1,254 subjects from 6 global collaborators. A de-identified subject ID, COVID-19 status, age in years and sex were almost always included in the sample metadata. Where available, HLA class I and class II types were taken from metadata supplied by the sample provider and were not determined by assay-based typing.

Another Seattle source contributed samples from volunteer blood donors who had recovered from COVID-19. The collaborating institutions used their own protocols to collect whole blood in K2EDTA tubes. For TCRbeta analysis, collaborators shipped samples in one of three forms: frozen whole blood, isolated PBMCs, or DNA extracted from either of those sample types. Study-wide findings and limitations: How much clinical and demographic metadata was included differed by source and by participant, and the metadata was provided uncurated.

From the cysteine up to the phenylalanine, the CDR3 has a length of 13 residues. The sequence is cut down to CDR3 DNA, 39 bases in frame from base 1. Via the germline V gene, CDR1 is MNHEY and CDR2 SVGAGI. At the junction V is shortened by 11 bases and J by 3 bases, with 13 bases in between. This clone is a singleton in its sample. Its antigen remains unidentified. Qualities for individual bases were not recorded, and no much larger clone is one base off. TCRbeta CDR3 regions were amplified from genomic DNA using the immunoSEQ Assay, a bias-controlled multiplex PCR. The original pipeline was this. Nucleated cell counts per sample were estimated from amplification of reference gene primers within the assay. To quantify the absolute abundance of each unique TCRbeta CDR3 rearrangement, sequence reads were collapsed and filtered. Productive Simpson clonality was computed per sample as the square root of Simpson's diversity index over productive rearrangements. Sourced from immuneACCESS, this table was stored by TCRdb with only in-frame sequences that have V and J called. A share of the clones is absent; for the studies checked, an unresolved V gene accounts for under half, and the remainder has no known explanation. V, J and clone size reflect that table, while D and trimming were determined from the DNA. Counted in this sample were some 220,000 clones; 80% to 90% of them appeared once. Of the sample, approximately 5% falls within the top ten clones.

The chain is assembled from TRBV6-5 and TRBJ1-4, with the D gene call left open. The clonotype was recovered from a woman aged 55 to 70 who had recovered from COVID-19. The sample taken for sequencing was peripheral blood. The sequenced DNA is TGTGCCGCCTCCCCGGGTCCTAATGAAAAACTGTTTTTT. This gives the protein CAASPGPNEKLFF.